The 30 T cell receptor beta chains presented below share a single source sample, sequenced in a study of cytomegalovirus exposure and HLA in healthy donors. The PCR ran on 60 Vbeta and 13 Jbeta primers. This table comes from immunoSEQ multiplex PCR, and its TCRdb copy is limited to in-frame clones, with some not included. The sample shows roughly 120,000 clones, roughly four fifths of them seen only once. The sequenced sample consisted of PBMCs. The receptor source for this set is a male donor in good health and CMV-seropositive.

This chain links TRBV19 with TRBJ2-7; tentatively, D is TRBD1 (5 bases). CDR1 LNHDA and CDR2 SQIVND come from the germline V gene (reference sequence). The length of the CDR3 is 14 residues. With 6 bases removed from V and 0 bases from J, the gap between germline ends came to 12 bases. The CDR3 nucleotides are TGTGCCAGTAGCCGGACATTGACCTCCTACGAGCAGTACTTC. Amino acids: CASSRTLTSYEQYF.

The chain combines TRBV14 with TRBJ2-1, with 9 nucleotides matching TRBD2. The CDR3 covers 15 residues. With 3 bases clipped from V and 6 bases from J, the junction kept 6 bases outside the gene matches. From germline, CDR1 is SGHDN and CDR2 FVKESK. CDR3 nucleotides: TGTGCCAGCAGCCATCGTAGACTAGCGGCCAATGAGCAGTTCTTC. It yields the protein CASSHRRLAANEQFF.

This clone was picked up one time. The chain has TRBV11-2 and TRBJ1-1; D gene uncertain. The CDR3 covers 14 residues. Germline CDR1 SGHAT, CDR2 FQNNGV. The V and J ends lost 1 base and 1 base respectively, with 7 bases between them. The CDR3: CASSLVQRNTEAFF. CDR3 sequence (DNA): TGTGCCAGCAGCTTAGTACAGAGGAACACTGAAGCTTTCTTT.

The chain employs TRBV19 and TRBJ1-4; TRBD1 aligns across 9 bases. Germline trimming cut 6 bases from V and 11 bases from J; bases unmatched to any gene: 7. Germline V gene data show CDR1 as LNHDA and CDR2 as SQIVND (reference sequence). The CDR3 is 13 amino acids. The CDR3 is CASSRDREGKLFF. DNA of the CDR3: TGTGCCAGTAGCCGGGACAGGGAGGGGAAACTGTTTTTT.

For this clone: This sample includes further DNA sequences coding for the same CDR3. The rearrangement joins TRBV30 to TRBJ1-1; D might be TRBD1 (6 bases). Trimming stripped 3 bases from V and 1 base from J, with 12 bases between. The CDR3 is made up of 14 amino acids. Per germline, CDR1 GTSNPN and CDR2 SVGIG (reference sequence). CDR3 loop: CAWRMGHQNTEAFF. CDR3 DNA sequence: TGTGCCTGGAGGATGGGACACCAGAACACTGAAGCTTTCTTT.

The J gene is TRBJ2-2, the V gene TRBV5-1; 9 bases agree with TRBD2. J gave up 0 bases and V 4 bases, and 4 bases lay outside the gene matches. Germline V gives CDR1 SGHRS, CDR2 YFSETQ. The CDR3 runs to 16 residues. This chain's CDR3 is CASSAGTSPNTGELFF. CDR3 in DNA: TGCGCCAGCAGCGCCGGGACTAGCCCGAACACCGGGGAGCTGTTTTTT.

In DNA, the CDR3 is TGCGCCAGCAGCTATCCGGGACTAGCGGGAGGTCGGGAGACCCAGTACTTC. Translating it yields CASSYPGLAGGRETQYF. The chain uses TRBV5-1 and TRBJ2-5; 15 positions agree with TRBD2. The CDR3 runs to 17 residues. Germline loops: CDR1 SGHRS, CDR2 YFSETQ. The trim removed 3 bases at V and 5 bases at J, leaving 8 bases unmatched.

This chain connects TRBV15 to TRBJ2-1, with D possibly being TRBD2 (6 bases). The CDR3 sequence is 16 residues long. Germline lookup yields CDR1 LNHNV and CDR2 YYDKDF (reference sequence). Trimming stripped 4 bases from V and 10 bases from J, with 23 bases between. The CDR3 DNA reads as TGTGCCACCAGCACCTACATAAAAGGACTTGCGGGAGAGCAGTTCTTC. Translating it yields CATSTYIKGLAGEQFF.

The J gene is TRBJ2-7, the V gene TRBV28; 13 bases are a match to TRBD2. Germline assignment: CDR1 MDHEN and CDR2 SYDVKM. Losses at the gene ends were 6 bases for V and 0 bases for J; bases not matched to a gene: 8. The CDR3 has 17 residues. The CDR3, as DNA: TGTGCCAGCAGAGGTGGGACTAGCGGGGTCAGCTCCTACGAGCAGTACTTC. This gives the protein CASRGGTSGVSSYEQYF.

As concerns this clone: Within the sample, other DNA sequences also encode this same CDR3. V gene TRBV30 combines with J gene TRBJ1-5; D is perhaps TRBD1 (5 bases). CDR1 is GTSNPN, CDR2 SVGIG, per germline (reference sequence). This CDR3 region has 13 residues. The V end lost 4 bases, the J end lost 2 bases, and 9 bases lay between the germline ends. CDR3 nucleotide sequence: TGTGCCTGGAAAGCGGGGGGCAATCAGCCCCAGCATTTT. Translated: CAWKAGGNQPQHF.

The chain links TRBV9 to TRBJ2-7; D is possibly TRBD1 (6 bases). CDR3 length equals 15 residues. Trimming pared 1 base from V and 4 bases from J, leaving 15 bases between. CDR1 is SGDLS, CDR2 YYNGEE, per germline. The CDR3 loop is CASSVSGAKGYEQYF. The CDR3 DNA follows: TGTGCCAGCAGCGTATCAGGGGCAAAGGGTTACGAGCAGTACTTC.

The genes are TRBV19 and TRBJ2-1, with 14 positions matching TRBD2. V dropped 8 bases and J dropped 2; count of bases not matched to a gene: 8. Germline V gene sequence: CDR1 LNHDA, CDR2 SQIVND (reference sequence). The length of the CDR3 is 17 residues. The CDR3 region has the DNA TGTGCCAGTTACCCGGGACTAGCGGGAGTCCCCTACAATGAGCAGTTCTTC. It codes for CASYPGLAGVPYNEQFF.

This clone came up once. The chain employs TRBV7-3 and TRBJ2-5; TRBD1 matches 7 bases. J was trimmed by 3 bases and V by 4 bases; bases with no gene match: 2. This CDR3 comprises 13 residues. CDR1 is SGHTA, CDR2 FQGTGA, per germline. CDR3 nucleotides: TGTGCCAGCAGCTCCGACAGGGAAGAGACCCAGTACTTC. Residues: CASSSDREETQYF.

The chain couples TRBV23-1 to TRBJ1-1, with 8 positions matching TRBD1. TRBV23-1 is filed as an ORF, its function uncertain. V was pared by 2 bases and J by 4 bases, with 6 bases of the junction left unmatched. The CDR3 is 15 amino acids. The CDR3 bases are TGCGCCAGCAGTCAAACACCCAGGGGGCGCACTGAAGCTTTCTTT. Translating it yields CASSQTPRGRTEAFF.

This clone was seen a few times. The V gene is TRBV7-2, the J gene TRBJ1-5, with D possibly TRBD1 on 5 matching bases. Germline V lookup: CDR1 SGHTA, CDR2 FQGNSA. V was pared by 5 bases and J by 7 bases, with 12 bases between. This CDR3 comprises 13 residues. The CDR3 nucleotides read TGTGCCAGCAGCCAAGGGAGGGACCAGCCCCAGCATTTT. Amino acid sequence: CASSQGRDQPQHF.

The rearrangement joins TRBV19 to TRBJ2-1, with D hard to call. Per germline, CDR1 LNHDA and CDR2 SQIVND (reference sequence). The CDR3 runs 15 residues. V lost 3 bases and J lost 0, with 9 bases in between. The CDR3 loop reads CASSMRRSSYNEQFF. Written as DNA, the CDR3 is TGTGCCAGTAGTATGCGACGGAGCTCCTACAATGAGCAGTTCTTC.

This chain uses TRBV7-8 with TRBJ2-1; 10 positions agree with TRBD2. The germline V gene encodes CDR1 SGHVS and CDR2 FQNEAQ. The CDR3 has 17 amino acids. Germline trimming cut 5 bases from V and 0 bases from J; bases unmatched to any gene: 7. The CDR3 sequence: CASSIISSGSSYNEQFF. The CDR3 DNA reads TGTGCCAGCAGCATCATATCTAGCGGGAGCTCCTACAATGAGCAGTTCTTC.

This chain links TRBV4-2 with TRBJ2-3; D is ambiguous. Trimming pared 1 base from V and 2 bases from J, leaving 13 bases between. The CDR3 is made up of 16 amino acids. The germline V gene encodes CDR1 LGHNA and CDR2 YNFKEQ. The DNA of the CDR3 is TGTGCCAGCAGCCAAGGGTGGCTAGGAAACACAGATACGCAGTATTTT. Amino acid sequence: CASSQGWLGNTDTQYF.

This clone has only a few counts. Its ends do not fully match the called genes, so a read error is possible. The chain links TRBV19 to TRBJ1-1, with TRBD1 matching 9 bases. The CDR3 has 13 residues. Germline assignment: CDR1 LNHDA and CDR2 SQIVND (reference sequence). The CDR3 DNA follows: TGTGCCAGTTGGGACAGGGTGAAGACTGAAGCTTTCTTT. It translates to CASWDRVKTEAFF.

The chain carries TRBV7-3 and TRBJ2-5; D uncertain. The better agreement between TRBJ2-7 and the DNA end casts doubt on the J call. The CDR3 has 14 residues. Germline V CDR1 and CDR2: SGHTA, FQGTGA. This CDR3 is CASSLNPGPYEQYF. The CDR3 DNA reads TGTGCCAGCAGCTTAAACCCAGGCCCGTACGAGCAGTACTTC.

The genes are TRBV6-5 and TRBJ2-7, with D unresolved. The germline CDR1 and CDR2 sequences are MNHEY and SVGAGI. Deletions cut 6 bases from V and 0 bases from J, with 9 bases between. The CDR3 spans 13 residues. The chain's CDR3 is CASRYGPSYEQYF. CDR3 DNA: TGTGCCAGCAGATACGGGCCCTCCTACGAGCAGTACTTC.

This rearrangement joins TRBV7-2 to TRBJ2-2; D unclear. Trimming took off 5 bases at V and 0 bases at J, with 10 bases between the two ends. The CDR3 has 15 residues. Germline lookup yields CDR1 SGHTA and CDR2 FQGNSA. The CDR3 DNA reads as TGTGCCAGCAGCCCGGAGACTGCGAACACCGGGGAGCTGTTTTTT. Translated, it gives CASSPETANTGELFF.

The genes are TRBV28 and TRBJ2-7, with D maybe TRBD2 (5 bases). The CDR3 consists of 14 residues. Trimming removed 3 bases at V and 5 bases at J, with 14 bases between. Germline-derived CDR1 and CDR2 are MDHEN and SYDVKM. The CDR3 loop reads CASSFQKGANEQYF. CDR3 nucleotide sequence: TGTGCCAGCAGTTTTCAAAAGGGAGCAAACGAGCAGTACTTC.

This chain joins TRBV7-3 and TRBJ2-3, with 13 bases aligning to TRBD2. Germline CDR1 and CDR2: SGHTA and FQGTGA. This CDR3 contains 15 residues. J gave up 4 bases and V 5 bases, and 3 bases lay outside the gene matches. The CDR3 region has the DNA TGTGCCAGCAGCCCCGGGACTAGCGGGGCAGATACGCAGTATTTT. Translation: CASSPGTSGADTQYF.

A single count supports this clone. The chain joins TRBV5-4 to TRBJ2-3; 10 nucleotides agree with TRBD2. The trim removed 0 bases at V and 4 bases at J, leaving 5 bases unmatched. Germline CDR1 reads SGHNT; CDR2 reads YYREEE (reference sequence). The CDR3 is 16 residues long. The CDR3 here is CASSLGLAGAADTQYF. The CDR3 DNA reads TGTGCCAGCAGCTTGGGGCTAGCGGGAGCTGCAGATACGCAGTATTTT. The full variable domain, in which reference TRBV5-4 and TRBJ2-3 provide the parts outside the CDR3, is ETGVTQSPTHLIKTRGQQVTLRCSSQSGHNTVSWYQQALGQGPQFIFQYYREEENGRGNFPPRFSGLQFPNYSSELNVNALELDDSALYLCASSLGLAGAADTQYFGPGTRLTVL.

The chain has TRBV11-1 and TRBJ2-5; 13 positions match TRBD2. Trimming removed 2 bases from V and 2 bases from J; junction bases left unmatched: 2. This CDR3 has 16 amino acids. From germline, CDR1 is SGHAT and CDR2 FQDESV (reference sequence). CDR3 nucleotides: TGTGCCAGCAGCTTATTGGGACTAGCGGGGCAAGAGACCCAGTACTTC. Translated, it gives CASSLLGLAGQETQYF.

This clone is a singleton in its sample. The J gene is TRBJ2-2, the V gene TRBV11-2; 8 nucleotides agree with TRBD2. CDR3 length: 15 amino acids. The germline CDR1 and CDR2 sequences are SGHAT and FQNNGV. Trimming at V came to 3 bases and at J to 4 bases, leaving 4 bases not matched to a gene. CDR3 amino acids: CASSFGLAGTGELFF. Here the CDR3 DNA reads TGTGCCAGCAGCTTTGGGCTAGCGGGCACCGGGGAGCTGTTTTTT.

This chain uses TRBV10-3 with TRBJ2-7; the match to TRBD2 covers 7 bases. The germline CDR1 and CDR2 sequences are ENHRY and SYGVKD. This CDR3 region has 15 residues. V was clipped by 1 base and J by 0 bases; unmatched bases: 3. CDR3 in DNA: TGTGCCATCAGTGAGTTAGCGGGTTTCTCCTACGAGCAGTACTTC. Translated: CAISELAGFSYEQYF.

J is TRBJ2-1 and V is TRBV2; D gene ambiguous. The CDR3 extends over 11 amino acids. Germline CDR1 is SNHLY and CDR2 is FYNNEI. Trimming removed 10 bases at V and 0 bases at J, with 4 bases between. In DNA form, the CDR3 reads TGTGCCACCTTCTCCTACAATGAGCAGTTCTTC. It encodes CATFSYNEQFF.

CDR3 sequence reads: CASSRDRVYGYTF. The CDR3 nucleotides are TGTGCCAGCAGCCGAGACAGGGTCTATGGCTACACCTTC. The V gene is TRBV7-9, the J gene TRBJ1-2; TRBD1 agrees at 7 bases. With V trimmed by 5 bases and J by 4 bases, 4 bases remained unmatched. Germline-derived CDR1 and CDR2 are SEHNR and FQNEAQ (reference sequence). This CDR3 region has 13 residues.